This passage covers 6 T cell receptor beta chains from one sample sequenced in a study of a mutant IDH1 vaccine in newly diagnosed glioma (dated by TCRdb to the early 2020s). Library generation was performed with the immunoSEQ multiplex PCR assay. TCRdb's version of the immuneACCESS table is confined to in-frame rearrangements and falls short of the full clone set. An unresolved V gene accounts for under half of the shortfall where checked; the remainder is of unknown origin. This sample gives around 78,000 clones in total; over 75% of them show up just once. The top ten constitute 0.56% of the sample. In the paper's terms, the time point label means: week 5, during vaccination. Every vaccine dose consisted of 300 ug of a 20-mer mutant IDH1 peptide in Montanide, administered subcutaneously together with topical imiquimod. Antigens of these TCRs are unknown. Sequencing was performed on PBMCs, taken from a glioma patient whose treatment included an IDH1 peptide vaccine. All receptors come from a woman aged 45-65 years with glioma.

The chain combines TRBV6-6 with TRBJ1-5; 9 bases agree with TRBD1. Germline trimming cut 4 bases from V and 7 bases from J; bases unmatched to any gene: 8. Germline CDR1 is MNHNY and CDR2 is SVGAGI (reference sequence). This CDR3 contains 15 residues. The CDR3 loop reads CASSSSGQGKQPQHF. The CDR3 coding sequence is TGTGCCAGCAGTTCCTCTGGACAGGGGAAACAGCCCCAGCATTTT.

The chain joins TRBV7-2 to TRBJ1-1; no firm D call. With 6 bases removed from V and 6 bases from J, the gap between germline ends came to 14 bases. The CDR3 covers 13 residues. The V gene's germline CDR1 is SGHTA and CDR2 FQGNSA. CDR3 DNA: TGTGCCAGCAGAGCTCAACTGGGTTCTGAAGCTTTCTTT. It translates to CASRAQLGSEAFF. The entire variable domain, with the rest obtained from reference TRBV7-2 and TRBJ1-1, is as follows: GAGVSQSPSNKVTEKGKDVELRCDPISGHTALYWYRQSLGQGLEFLIYFQGNSAPDKSGLPSDRFSAERTGGSVSTLTIQRTQQEDSAVYLCASRAQLGSEAFFGQGTRLTVV.

The chain uses TRBV21-1 and TRBJ2-6. TRBV21-1 is labeled a pseudogene. This CDR3 has 17 amino acids. The CDR3 spells CASSKARQNSGANVLTF. The CDR3, as DNA: TGTGCCAGCAGCAAAGCGCGCCAGAACTCTGGGGCCAACGTCCTGACTTTC.

This rearrangement joins TRBV5-4 to TRBJ1-5, with 8 bases aligning to TRBD1. The ends lost 4 bases at V and 7 bases at J; junction bases unmatched: 4. Germline lookup yields CDR1 SGHNT and CDR2 YYREEE (reference sequence). The CDR3 covers 13 residues. CDR3 bases: TGTGCCAGCAGCCCTGACAGGGGCCAGCCCCAGCATTTT. Protein product: CASSPDRGQPQHF. Using reference TRBV5-4 and TRBJ1-5 for the parts outside the CDR3, the full variable domain is ETGVTQSPTHLIKTRGQQVTLRCSSQSGHNTVSWYQQALGQGPQFIFQYYREEENGRGNFPPRFSGLQFPNYSSELNVNALELDDSALYLCASSPDRGQPQHFGDGTRLSIL.

This chain joins TRBV6-5 and TRBJ2-7, with D perhaps TRBD1 (5 bases). With 4 bases removed from V and 2 bases from J, the gap between germline ends came to 18 bases. Germline lookup yields CDR1 MNHEY and CDR2 SVGAGI. The length of the CDR3 is 16 residues. The CDR3 region is CASSSPVQDKTYEQYF. CDR3 DNA: TGTGCCAGCAGTTCGCCAGTCCAGGACAAGACCTACGAGCAGTACTTC.

There are a few counts of this clone. This chain joins TRBV5-1 and TRBJ2-7; D is possibly TRBD2 (5 bases). Germline V gene lookup returns CDR1 SGHRS and CDR2 YFSETQ. This CDR3 has 12 amino acids. Deletions cut 0 bases from V and 9 bases from J, with 10 bases between. CDR3 residues: CASSLAEGGQYF. As DNA, the CDR3 is TGCGCCAGCAGCTTGGCCGAGGGCGGGCAGTACTTC.